This is a list of T cell receptor beta chains from one sample in a study of blood T cell repertoires in COVID-19. Profiling relied on immunoSEQ multiplex PCR, and the TCRdb table lists in-frame clones only, not all of them. The profile shows 80,000 or so clones, roughly four fifths of them singletons. Sequencing used peripheral blood. Receptors were obtained from a man between 60 and 70 years old with acute or convalescent COVID-19. Each CDR3 is given with its conserved first and last residue. Not every row has a clone size; where given, it reads once, few, many or a size class.

J: TRBJ1-5
size: few
V: TRBV6-5
CDR3: CASRRTGESNQPQHF

J: TRBJ2-7
size: few
V: TRBV5-1
CDR3: CASSLVETSTYEQYF

J: TRBJ1-1
size: -
V: TRBV4-3
CDR3: CASSQEAQNTEAFF

J: TRBJ1-6
size: -
V: TRBV4-3
CDR3: CASSQDWGAAGGGSPLHF

J: TRBJ2-7
size: -
V: TRBV6-5
CDR3: CASSSLSGQYF

J: TRBJ2-1
size: few
V: TRBV11-3
CDR3: CASSLVPDEQFF

J: TRBJ1-1
size: few
V: TRBV5-1
CDR3: CASSLVVYTNTEAFF

J: TRBJ2-1
size: -
V: TRBV28
CDR3: CASSFNRGTEQFF

J: TRBJ2-1
size: -
V: TRBV7-3
CDR3: CASSLQGYNEQFF

J: TRBJ2-3
size: -
V: TRBV5-1
CDR3: CASYRMASTDTQYF

J: TRBJ2-2
size: once
V: TRBV6-5
CDR3: CATRGDRVRVGELFF

J: TRBJ2-7
size: -
V: TRBV7-9
CDR3: CASSAGLAGREQYF

J: TRBJ1-6
size: -
V: TRBV5-1
CDR3: CASSLTTGEPLHF